The 31 T cell receptor beta chains given below trace back to one sample, sequenced in a study of radiotherapy plus CTLA-4 blockade in lung cancer. Here immunoSEQ multiplex PCR was the method, and the copy in TCRdb shows in-frame clones only, minus some. This repertoire shows approximately 89,000 clones, about 79% found once; its top ten account for 4%. Specimen: peripheral blood, collected from a patient treated with radiotherapy plus ipilimumab. Receptors were obtained from a human donor with non-small cell lung cancer who had a partial response to radiotherapy plus ipilimumab. Some clones in this sample may be carry-over from other donors' samples.

J is TRBJ1-2 and V is TRBV13, with TRBD1 matching over 7 bases. This CDR3 has 14 residues. Per the germline V gene, CDR1 is PRHDT and CDR2 is FYEKMQ (reference sequence). Germline trimming cut 5 bases from V and 4 bases from J; bases unmatched to any gene: 7. This CDR3 reads CASSQGQQLYGYTF. The CDR3 DNA reads as TGTGCCAGCAGCCAGGGACAGCAGCTCTATGGCTACACCTTC.

The chain joins TRBV5-1 to TRBJ2-3; D remains ambiguous. Trimming removed 0 bases from V and 2 bases from J, with 7 bases in between. The CDR3 runs 14 residues. Germline CDR1 is SGHRS and CDR2 is YFSETQ. CDR3 region: CASSLGLSTDTQYF. In nucleotides, the CDR3 is TGCGCCAGCAGCTTGGGACTCTCCACAGATACGCAGTATTTT. Full variable domain (rest looked up from reference TRBV5-1 and TRBJ2-3): KAGVTQTPRYLIKTRGQQVTLSCSPISGHRSVSWYQQTPGQGLQFLFEYFSETQRNKGNFPGRFSGRQFSNSRSEMNVSTLELGDSALYLCASSLGLSTDTQYFGPGTRLTVL.

DNA for the CDR3: TGTGCCAGCAAGTTGGTAGCGGGGGGGGCTAGTGAGCAGTTCTTC. Translation gives CASKLVAGGASEQFF. The chain couples TRBV2 to TRBJ2-1; 11 nucleotides line up with TRBD2. The ends lost 7 bases at V and 9 bases at J; junction bases unmatched: 11. Per the germline V gene, CDR1 is SNHLY and CDR2 is FYNNEI. The CDR3 has 15 amino acids.

The V call is TRBV7-2, the J call TRBJ1-3; weak D call: TRBD1 (6 bases). CDR3 length: 15 residues. Germline V gives CDR1 SGHTA, CDR2 FQGNSA. Trimming shortened V by 5 bases and J by 0 bases, and 11 bases separated the two germline ends. The CDR3 region is CASSPQTGSGNTIYF. CDR3 in DNA: TGTGCCAGCAGCCCTCAGACAGGCTCTGGAAACACCATATATTTT.

There are many counts of this clone. J is TRBJ2-1 and V is TRBV11-2, with 7 bases aligning to TRBD2. Germline CDR1 reads SGHAT; CDR2 reads FQNNGV. The J segment lost 9 bases and the V segment lost 5 bases, leaving 13 bases of the junction unmatched. The CDR3 length is 15 residues. CDR3 DNA: TGTGCCAGCAGCCCCCCCTCGTGGGGAGGGCGTGAGCAGTTCTTC. Protein sequence: CASSPPSWGGREQFF.

This clone appeared a few times. The rearrangement joins TRBV10-3 to TRBJ2-3, with TRBD2 matching over 10 bases. Trimming at V came to 3 bases and at J to 7 bases, leaving 4 bases not matched to a gene. Germline CDR1 reads ENHRY; CDR2 reads SYGVKD. The CDR3 has 14 amino acids. CDR3 nucleotides: TGTGCCATCAGTGAATCTAGCGGGAGAAATACGCAGTATTTT. Its protein product is CAISESSGRNTQYF.

Only a few counts were recorded for this clone. The chain uses TRBV7-2 and TRBJ1-4, with D tentatively TRBD1 (5 bases). Germline V CDR1 and CDR2: SGHTA, FQGNSA. V gave up 5 bases and J gave up 4 bases, with 8 bases separating them. The CDR3 runs to 13 residues. CDR3 coding DNA: TGTGCCAGCAGCCGACAGTTTAATGAAAAACTGTTTTTT. It translates to CASSRQFNEKLFF.

The chain uses TRBV19 and TRBJ2-6; 11 nucleotides agree with TRBD2. In germline, CDR1 is LNHDA, CDR2 SQIVND (reference sequence). CDR3 size: 16 residues. V lost 6 bases and J lost 2; bases outside the gene matches: 3. CDR3 nucleotides: TGTGCCAGTAGCACTAGCGGGAGAGCTGGGGCCAACGTCCTGACTTTC. Its translation: CASSTSGRAGANVLTF.

V and J are TRBV19 and TRBJ1-6; the match to TRBD1 covers 9 bases. Germline CDR1 LNHDA, CDR2 SQIVND (reference sequence). The CDR3 covers 12 residues. V lost 8 bases to trimming and J lost 10 bases; unmatched junction nucleotides: 3. CDR3 sequence (DNA): TGTGCCAGTGACACAGGGGGCTCACCCCTCCACTTT. Translation gives CASDTGGSPLHF.

The rearrangement links TRBV27 to TRBJ2-2; 7 nucleotides align to TRBD2. The CDR3 totals 17 residues. J was trimmed by 4 bases and V by 4 bases; bases with no gene match: 12. Germline V gene sequence: CDR1 MNHEY, CDR2 SMNVEV (reference sequence). For the CDR3, the DNA is TGTGCCAGCAGTTCAACACGGACTAGTCGGCGCACCGGGGAGCTGTTTTTT. Protein: CASSSTRTSRRTGELFF.

The V and J genes are TRBV20-1 and TRBJ1-3, with D unclear. The length of the CDR3 is 11 residues. Looked up from germline, CDR1 is DFQATT and CDR2 is SNEGSKA (reference sequence). V was trimmed by 3 bases and J by 8 bases, leaving 8 bases between them. This CDR3 reads CSARPVDTIYF. CDR3 DNA sequence: TGCAGTGCTAGGCCCGTAGACACCATATATTTT.

In this sample, this clone turned up a few times. V is TRBV12-1 and J is TRBJ2-7; the table names TRBD2, a call not compared with the DNA. TRBV12-1 corresponds to a pseudogene. The CDR3 is 12 residues long. CDR3 sequence reads: CASRSPRYEQYF. CDR3 bases: TGTGCCAGCAGGAGCCCTCGCTACGAGCAGTACTTC.

This clone was seen a few times. V and J are TRBV28 and TRBJ1-4, with TRBD1 identical over 8 bases. Germline V lookup: CDR1 MDHEN, CDR2 SYDVKM. The V and J ends lost 2 bases and 7 bases, in that order; junction bases with no gene match: 15. CDR3 length: 18 amino acids. The CDR3 DNA reads as TGTGCCAGCAGTTTAACGTACAGGATTGGACAGGGAGGTGAAAAACTGTTTTTT. Amino acid sequence: CASSLTYRIGQGGEKLFF.

The rearrangement links TRBV10-1 to TRBJ1-6, with a weak D call TRBD1 (5 bases). CDR1 is WNHNN, CDR2 SYGVQD, per germline (reference sequence). There are 14 residues in the CDR3. The V gene lost 2 bases and the J gene lost 6 bases, with 8 bases spanning the gap. The CDR3 loop is CASSERGTNSPLHF. Here the CDR3 DNA reads TGCGCCAGCAGTGAGAGGGGTACTAATTCACCCCTCCACTTT.

Regarding this clone: The junction differs from germline at one of its ends, possibly a read error. The rearrangement links TRBV5-1 to TRBJ2-1; 10 bases fit TRBD1. In germline, CDR1 is SGHRS, CDR2 YFSETQ. There are 14 residues in the CDR3. The CDR3 nucleotides read TGCGCCGGCAGCCCGGGACAGGGGTTGGATGAGCAGTTCTTC. It specifies CAGSPGQGLDEQFF.

The V and J genes are TRBV5-6 and TRBJ2-5; TRBD1 matches at 8 bases. The V and J ends lost 3 bases and 5 bases, in that order; junction bases with no gene match: 9. Germline CDR1 is SGHDT and CDR2 is YYEEEE. The CDR3 is 15 amino acids. CDR3 in DNA: TGTGCCAGCAGCTACATTCAGGGGGCTGGCGAGACCCAGTACTTC. Translated: CASSYIQGAGETQYF. Supplemented by reference TRBV5-6 and TRBJ2-5, the full variable domain reads DAGVTQSPTHLIKTRGQQVTLRCSPKSGHDTVSWYQQALGQGPQFIFQYYEEEERQRGNFPDRFSGHQFPNYSSELNVNALLLGDSALYLCASSYIQGAGETQYFGPGTRLLVL.

This clone was seen more than once but under ten times. The V gene is TRBV10-1, the J gene TRBJ1-3, with unresolved D. Between the trimmed V and J ends, which lost 8 bases and 8 bases, there was a span of 10 bases. Germline lookup yields CDR1 WNHNN and CDR2 SYGVQD (reference sequence). CDR3 size: 11 residues. The CDR3 DNA reads TGCGCCAGCGGCGAGGCTGACACCATATATTTT. Translating gives CASGEADTIYF.

The chain combines TRBV27 with TRBJ2-3; D remains ambiguous. The CDR3 has 12 residues. The V and J ends lost 3 bases and 10 bases respectively, with 11 bases between them. Germline assignment: CDR1 MNHEY and CDR2 SMNVEV (reference sequence). CDR3 in amino acids: CASSFSGYPQYF. The CDR3 DNA reads TGTGCCAGCAGTTTCTCCGGTTACCCGCAGTATTTT.

V usage is TRBV18 and J usage is TRBJ2-2; 7 nucleotides align to TRBD1. The germline V gene encodes CDR1 KGHSH and CDR2 LQKENI. V lost 4 bases and J lost 2; bases outside the gene matches: 7. There are 16 residues in the CDR3. The CDR3 is CASSRGTAENTGELFF. As DNA, the CDR3 is TGTGCCAGCTCACGAGGGACAGCCGAAAACACCGGGGAGCTGTTTTTT.

The rearrangement joins TRBV18 to TRBJ2-7, with 12 bases matching TRBD2. The CDR3 is 16 residues long. Unmatched junction bases numbered 11, after V lost 6 bases and J lost 5 bases. The V gene's germline CDR1 is KGHSH and CDR2 LQKENI. In DNA form, the CDR3 reads TGTGCCAGCTCGCCTGCCGCTAGCGGGAGGGCCCACGAGCAGTACTTC. Translation gives CASSPAASGRAHEQYF.

This chain uses TRBV7-9 with TRBJ1-6; D is unclear. The CDR3 length is 14 residues. CDR1 and CDR2 from the germline V gene are SEHNR and FQNEAQ (reference sequence). Trimming removed 7 bases from V and 7 bases from J, with 14 bases in between. CDR3 DNA: TGTGCCAGCAATGATGATACGGGAAATTCACCCCTCCACTTT. It is translated as CASNDDTGNSPLHF.

J is TRBJ2-5 and V is TRBV6-1; no clear D. This CDR3 is built from 14 residues. Germline V gene data show CDR1 as MNHNS and CDR2 as SASEGT. V lost 2 bases to trimming and J lost 3 bases, with 10 bases between them. CDR3 DNA: TGTGCCAGCAGTGAACTACTGCAAAAAGAGACCCAGTACTTC. This codes for CASSELLQKETQYF.

This clone was counted between two and nine times. V is TRBV6-6 and J is TRBJ2-7; 10 positions agree with TRBD1. Looked up from germline, CDR1 is MNHNY and CDR2 is SVGAGI (reference sequence). The CDR3 sequence is 14 residues long. Germline trimming cut 6 bases from V and 3 bases from J; bases unmatched to any gene: 5. CDR3 bases: TGTGCCAGCAGGGACGGACAGGGGGTCTACGAGCAGTACTTC. Translating gives CASRDGQGVYEQYF.

CDR3 sequence (DNA): TGCGCCAGCAGCTTGGGACAGGATTCTTTCTATGGCTACACCTTC. This codes for CASSLGQDSFYGYTF. V usage is TRBV5-1 and J usage is TRBJ1-2; D might be TRBD1 (6 bases). This CDR3 has 15 residues. The germline V and J ends were trimmed by 0 bases and 4 bases, with 13 bases remaining between them. CDR1 SGHRS and CDR2 YFSETQ come from the germline V gene.

The rearrangement uses TRBV9 and TRBJ2-5; 9 positions match TRBD2. With V trimmed by 0 bases and J by 1 base, 7 bases remained unmatched. The V gene's germline CDR1 is SGDLS and CDR2 YYNGEE. CDR3 size: 17 residues. The CDR3 nucleotides are TGTGCCAGCAGCGTAGGAGGCCTAGCGGGGCTCCAAGAGACCCAGTACTTC. It yields the protein CASSVGGLAGLQETQYF.

The gene calls are TRBV29-1 and TRBJ2-4, with a tentative D call TRBD1 (6 bases). The CDR3 extends over 10 amino acids. Per the germline V gene, CDR1 is SQVTM and CDR2 is ANQGSEA. With 6 bases removed from V and 15 bases from J, the gap between germline ends came to 15 bases. CDR3 loop: CSVKDRDMYF. DNA of the CDR3: TGCAGCGTCAAAGACCGGGACATGTACTTC.

This chain links TRBV2 with TRBJ1-4; 9 positions match TRBD1. The junction had 10 bases not matched to a gene; V was cut back by 6 bases and J by 8 bases. CDR1 is SNHLY and CDR2 is FYNNEI in the germline V gene. There are 15 residues in the CDR3. The CDR3 protein is CASSAGQGFQEKLFF. The DNA for the CDR3 is TGTGCCAGCAGCGCCGGACAGGGGTTTCAAGAAAAACTGTTTTTT.

The chain couples TRBV25-1 to TRBJ1-5; TRBD1 is a possible D gene (6 bases). This CDR3 has 14 amino acids. The V end lost 5 bases, the J end lost 1 base, and 9 bases lay between the germline ends. Germline CDR1 and CDR2: MGHDK and SYGVNS. CDR3 in DNA: TGTGCCAGCAGTCCCCAGGGGAGCAATCAGCCCCAGCATTTT. Amino acids: CASSPQGSNQPQHF.

The chain uses TRBV27 and TRBJ2-5; tentatively, D is TRBD2 (5 bases). Germline CDR1 MNHEY, CDR2 SMNVEV (reference sequence). Between the trimmed V and J ends, which lost 5 bases and 8 bases, there was a span of 15 bases. There are 13 residues in the CDR3. Written as DNA, the CDR3 is TGTGCCAGCAGTACAACTAGTCTCGGTACCCAGTACTTC. As protein: CASSTTSLGTQYF.

For the CDR3, the DNA is TGTGCCAGCAGCGAGGGGACATACTACCAAGAGACCCAGTACTTC. Translation: CASSEGTYYQETQYF. The chain uses TRBV7-2 and TRBJ2-5, with D perhaps matching TRBD1 (6 bases). This CDR3 spans 15 amino acids. V lost 5 bases, J lost 0 bases, and 13 bases lay in between. Germline-derived CDR1 and CDR2 are SGHTA and FQGNSA.

V gene TRBV30 combines with J gene TRBJ1-4, with D perhaps matching TRBD1 (5 bases). Germline lookup yields CDR1 GTSNPN and CDR2 SVGIG (reference sequence). V was shortened by 3 bases and J by 8 bases, with 16 bases between the two germline ends. This CDR3 is built from 14 residues. The DNA for the CDR3 is TGTGCCTGGAGGGACCGGGGGGTTACCGAAAAACTGTTTTTT. This sequence encodes CAWRDRGVTEKLFF. The full variable domain, in which reference TRBV30 and TRBJ1-4 provide the parts outside the CDR3, is SQTIHQWPATLVQPVGSPLSLECTVEGTSNPNLYWYRQAAGRGLQLLFYSVGIGQISSEVPQNLSASRPQDRQFILSSKKLLLSDSGFYLCAWRDRGVTEKLFFGSGTQLSVL.